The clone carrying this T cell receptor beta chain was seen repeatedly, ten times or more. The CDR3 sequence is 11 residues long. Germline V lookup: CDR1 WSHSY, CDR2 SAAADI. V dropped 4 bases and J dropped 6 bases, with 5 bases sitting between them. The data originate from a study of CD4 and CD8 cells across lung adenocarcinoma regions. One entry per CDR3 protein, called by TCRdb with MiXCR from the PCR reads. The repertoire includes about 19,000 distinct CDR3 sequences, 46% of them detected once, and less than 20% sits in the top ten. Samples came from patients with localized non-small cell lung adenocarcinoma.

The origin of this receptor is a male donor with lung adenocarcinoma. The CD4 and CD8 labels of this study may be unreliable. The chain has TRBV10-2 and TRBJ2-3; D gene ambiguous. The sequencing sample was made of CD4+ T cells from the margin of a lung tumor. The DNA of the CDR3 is TGCGCCAGCAGTGTTTTCGATACGCAGTATTTT. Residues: CASSVFDTQYF.